Listed here are 14 T cell receptor beta chains from one sample, sequenced in a study of T cell repertoires in ileal Crohn's disease. The sorted cells were lamina propria lymphocytes from surgical specimens, first isolated by density gradient. The protocol was immunoSEQ multiplex PCR, while the TCRdb copy is restricted to in-frame clones and leaves out a portion. The sample consists of over 3,000 clones, over 65% of them appearing once. The sample comprised CD4+ T cells sorted from the ileum. The receptors derive from an adult with Crohn's disease.

This clone was seen just once. V gene TRBV5-6 combines with J gene TRBJ2-4, with 8 bases fitting TRBD1. The V segment lost 1 base and the J segment 0 bases; nucleotides outside the gene matches: 9. This CDR3 region has 18 residues. The germline gives CDR1 SGHDT, CDR2 YYEEEE. This CDR3 is CASSLYKDRALAKNIQYF. CDR3 bases: TGTGCCAGCAGCTTGTACAAGGACAGGGCTTTAGCCAAAAACATTCAGTACTTC.

The chain has TRBV7-8 and TRBJ2-5, with TRBD1 matching over 7 bases. This CDR3 spans 14 amino acids. The ends lost 5 bases at V and 5 bases at J; junction bases unmatched: 8. The germline V gene encodes CDR1 SGHVS and CDR2 FQNEAQ. This CDR3 reads CASSLGTAGETQYF. The CDR3 nucleotides read TGTGCCAGCAGCCTCGGGACAGCCGGGGAGACCCAGTACTTC.

The genes are TRBV7-8 and TRBJ1-5; weak D call: TRBD1 (5 bases). Trimming shortened V by 1 base and J by 5 bases, and 6 bases separated the two germline ends. The CDR3 sequence is 13 residues long. Germline V lookup: CDR1 SGHVS, CDR2 FQNEAQ. The CDR3 sequence is CASSLVGDQPQHF. Here the CDR3 DNA reads TGTGCCAGCAGCTTAGTAGGGGATCAGCCCCAGCATTTT. Supplemented by reference TRBV7-8 and TRBJ1-5, the full variable domain reads GAGVSQSPRYKVAKRGQDVALRCDPISGHVSLFWYQQALGQGPEFLTYFQNEAQLDKSGLPSDRFFAERPEGSVSTLKIQRTQQEDSAVYLCASSLVGDQPQHFGDGTRLSIL.

J is TRBJ2-3 and V is TRBV28, with D maybe TRBD1 (6 bases). The CDR3 extends over 14 amino acids. With 7 bases removed from V and 0 bases from J, the gap between germline ends came to 11 bases. CDR1 MDHEN and CDR2 SYDVKM come from the germline V gene. The CDR3 region has the DNA TGTGCCAGCACCACCGGACAGAGCACAGATACGCAGTATTTT. This codes for CASTTGQSTDTQYF.

The rearrangement links TRBV2 to TRBJ2-7, with D maybe TRBD1 (5 bases). Germline values: CDR1 SNHLY, CDR2 FYNNEI. Trimming took off 11 bases at V and 2 bases at J, with 13 bases between the two ends. This CDR3 is 12 amino acids long. This CDR3 is CASRGNPYEQYF. The CDR3 DNA is TGTGCCTCTAGGGGAAACCCCTACGAGCAGTACTTC. Full variable domain (rest looked up from reference TRBV2 and TRBJ2-7): EPEVTQTPSHQVTQMGQEVILRCVPISNHLYFYWYRQILGQKVEFLVSFYNNEISEKSEIFDDQFSVERPDGSNFTLKIRSTKLEDSAMYFCASRGNPYEQYFGPGTRLTVT.

The gene calls are TRBV7-3 and TRBJ2-3; D is perhaps TRBD2 (6 bases). The CDR3 is 17 amino acids. The V gene lost 1 base and the J gene lost 2 bases, with 16 bases spanning the gap. The germline V gene encodes CDR1 SGHTA and CDR2 FQGTGA. The CDR3 loop is CASSLIGGGGLTDTQYF. In DNA, the CDR3 is TGTGCCAGCAGCTTAATCGGGGGAGGAGGGCTCACAGATACGCAGTATTTT.

The chain employs TRBV2 and TRBJ1-1; 9 nucleotides align to TRBD1. The CDR3 has 14 residues. The trim removed 5 bases at V and 6 bases at J, leaving 7 bases unmatched. Germline loops: CDR1 SNHLY, CDR2 FYNNEI. CDR3 coding DNA: TGTGCCAGCAGTTGGGACAGGGCGAAGGCTGAAGCTTTCTTT. Translated, it gives CASSWDRAKAEAFF.

V gene TRBV7-2 combines with J gene TRBJ2-7, with D maybe TRBD1 (5 bases). Germline V lookup: CDR1 SGHTA, CDR2 FQGNSA. The length of the CDR3 is 14 residues. Trimming cost V 6 bases and J 4 bases, with 16 bases left between them. For the CDR3, the DNA is TGTGCCAGCAGTTCGGCAAGGACAACTTACGAGCAGTACTTC. Protein: CASSSARTTYEQYF.

In its sample, this clone was seen a few times. The V gene is TRBV29-1, the J gene TRBJ1-2; D perhaps matches TRBD1 (6 bases). The CDR3 is 12 residues long. Trimming removed 6 bases from V and 2 bases from J, with 10 bases in between. CDR1 and CDR2 (germline): SQVTM, ANQGSEA. CDR3 nucleotides: TGCAGCGTCCGGACAGCGAACTATGGCTACACCTTC. Amino acids: CSVRTANYGYTF.

This clone was picked up a small number of times. V is TRBV7-2 and J is TRBJ1-2, with D unclear. This CDR3 has 13 residues. Germline assignment: CDR1 SGHTA and CDR2 FQGNSA. Trimming stripped 6 bases from V and 7 bases from J, with 15 bases between. The CDR3 here is CASSSRLGSGYTF. CDR3 nucleotides: TGTGCCAGCAGTTCCCGACTGGGTAGTGGCTACACCTTC.

The chain joins TRBV7-9 to TRBJ2-3; no reliable D call. V lost 8 bases and J 3 bases, leaving 9 bases between the germline ends. The CDR3 consists of 12 residues. Germline lookup yields CDR1 SEHNR and CDR2 FQNEAQ (reference sequence). CDR3 sequence reads: CASFIATDTQYF. As DNA, the CDR3 is TGTGCCAGCTTTATTGCGACAGATACGCAGTATTTT.

This clone was counted between two and nine times. This chain joins TRBV12-1 and TRBJ2-2; no check of the table's D call, TRBD1, against the DNA was made. TRBV12-1 is a known pseudogene. The CDR3 loop spans 13 amino acids. The CDR3: CASSPSITGELFF. As DNA, the CDR3 is TGTGCCAGCAGCCCATCAATCACCGGGGAGCTGTTTTTT.

This sequence joins TRBV29-1 and TRBJ1-1, with 8 positions matching TRBD1. CDR1 and CDR2 from the germline V gene are SQVTM and ANQGSEA. V was pared by 6 bases and J by 1 base, with 10 bases of the junction left unmatched. This CDR3 is built from 15 residues. The CDR3 protein is CSVIPGGGGNTEAFF. The DNA of the CDR3 is TGCAGCGTAATCCCAGGGGGCGGTGGGAACACTGAAGCTTTCTTT. Together with reference TRBV29-1 and TRBJ1-1, the CDR3 gives the full variable domain: SAVISQKPSRDICQRGTSLTIQCQVDSQVTMMFWYRQQPGQSLTLIATANQGSEATYESGFVIDKFPISRPNLTFSTLTVSNMSPEDSSIYLCSVIPGGGGNTEAFFGQGTRLTVV.

This chain links TRBV6-5 with TRBJ1-1; D may be TRBD1 (6 bases). Trimming removed 2 bases from V and 10 bases from J, with 14 bases in between. The CDR3 runs to 13 residues. Germline loops: CDR1 MNHEY, CDR2 SVGAGI. The CDR3 DNA follows: TGTGCCAGCAGTTACGGAGACAGGCAAGCAGCTTTCTTT. This codes for CASSYGDRQAAFF.